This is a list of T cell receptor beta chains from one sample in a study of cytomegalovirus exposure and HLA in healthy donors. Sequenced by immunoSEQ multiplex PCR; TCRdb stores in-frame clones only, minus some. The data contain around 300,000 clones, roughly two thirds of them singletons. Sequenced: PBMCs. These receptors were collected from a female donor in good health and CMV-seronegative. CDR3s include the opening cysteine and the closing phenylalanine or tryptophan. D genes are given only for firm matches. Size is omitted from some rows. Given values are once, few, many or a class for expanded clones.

CDR3nt: TGTGCCAGCAGTACCGGGACTAGCGGGACTCTTCTTAGCACAGATACGCAGTATTTT; CDR3aa: CASSTGTSGTLLSTDTQYF; j_gene: TRBJ2-3; d_gene: TRBD2; abundance: NA; v_gene: TRBV28
CDR3nt: TGTGCCAGCAGTGACTTTTACAGGGGCTCTGGGGCCAACGTCCTGACTTTC; CDR3aa: CASSDFYRGSGANVLTF; j_gene: TRBJ2-6; d_gene: TRBD1; abundance: NA; v_gene: TRBV6-4
CDR3nt: TGTGCCAGCACCAATAGCGGGACGGTACCCCCGGGAGGCGAGCAGTACTTC; CDR3aa: CASTNSGTVPPGGEQYF; j_gene: TRBJ2-7; d_gene: TRBD2; abundance: once; v_gene: TRBV5-4
CDR3nt: TGCGCCAGCAGCCCCTGGGACAACAACAATGAGCAGTTCTTC; CDR3aa: CASSPWDNNNEQFF; j_gene: TRBJ2-1; d_gene: NA; abundance: few; v_gene: TRBV4-1
CDR3nt: TGTGCCAGCCCGGACAGGGGAGACACTGAAGCTTTCTTT; CDR3aa: CASPDRGDTEAFF; j_gene: TRBJ1-1; d_gene: TRBD1; abundance: few; v_gene: TRBV9
CDR3nt: TGTGCCAGCAGTAACAGGGGGCTTCTCTACGAGCAGTACTTC; CDR3aa: CASSNRGLLYEQYF; j_gene: TRBJ2-7; d_gene: TRBD1; abundance: NA; v_gene: TRBV28
CDR3nt: TGTGCCAGCAGCCCAGCGACAGGGATGAACACTGAAGCTTTCTTT; CDR3aa: CASSPATGMNTEAFF; j_gene: TRBJ1-1; d_gene: TRBD1; abundance: few; v_gene: TRBV11-2
CDR3nt: TGTGCCAGCAGCTTGACGGGGGTTTTCTCTGGAAACACCATATATTTT; CDR3aa: CASSLTGVFSGNTIYF; j_gene: TRBJ1-3; d_gene: NA; abundance: NA; v_gene: TRBV5-4
CDR3nt: TGTGCCACCAGCAGATCGAGGGAATACGAAGAGACCCAGTACTTC; CDR3aa: CATSRSREYEETQYF; j_gene: TRBJ2-5; d_gene: NA; abundance: NA; v_gene: TRBV15
CDR3nt: TGCGCCAGCACATGGGCCGCGTACCAAGAGACCCAGTACTTC; CDR3aa: CASTWAAYQETQYF; j_gene: TRBJ2-5; d_gene: NA; abundance: NA; v_gene: TRBV5-1
CDR3nt: TGTGCCAGCAGTTCCGGGTCTAGCGGGAGTAACAATGAGCAGTTCTTC; CDR3aa: CASSSGSSGSNNEQFF; j_gene: TRBJ2-1; d_gene: TRBD2; abundance: once; v_gene: TRBV6-5
CDR3nt: TGTGCCAGCAGAAAGGACAGAAACTACGAGCAGTACTTC; CDR3aa: CASRKDRNYEQYF; j_gene: TRBJ2-7; d_gene: NA; abundance: NA; v_gene: TRBV2
CDR3nt: TGTGCCAGCAGCTCGTCCGGGACAGAGAATGAAAAACTGTTTTTT; CDR3aa: CASSSSGTENEKLFF; j_gene: TRBJ1-4; d_gene: TRBD1; abundance: NA; v_gene: TRBV5-8
CDR3nt: TGTGCCAGCAGCACGGGTGCCGAGGGCTACACCTTC; CDR3aa: CASSTGAEGYTF; j_gene: TRBJ1-2; d_gene: NA; abundance: NA; v_gene: TRBV5-4
CDR3nt: TGTGCCAGCAGCAAAGGGACTAGCGGCTACAATGAGCAGTTCTTC; CDR3aa: CASSKGTSGYNEQFF; j_gene: TRBJ2-1; d_gene: TRBD2; abundance: NA; v_gene: TRBV7-8
CDR3nt: TGCGCCACCGCCCTGACAGGCAGCACAGATACGCAGTATTTT; CDR3aa: CATALTGSTDTQYF; j_gene: TRBJ2-3; d_gene: NA; abundance: once; v_gene: TRBV5-1
CDR3nt: TGTGCCACCCTTAGCGGGAACTCCTACGAGCAGTACTTC; CDR3aa: CATLSGNSYEQYF; j_gene: TRBJ2-7; d_gene: TRBD2; abundance: once; v_gene: TRBV19
CDR3nt: TGTGCCAGCAGCCCAGGGGGGACAGCTTCCTACGAGCAGTACTTC; CDR3aa: CASSPGGTASYEQYF; j_gene: TRBJ2-7; d_gene: NA; abundance: NA; v_gene: TRBV7-6
CDR3nt: TGTGCCAGCAGCCTTACAGGGCCTAATGAAAAACTGTTTTTT; CDR3aa: CASSLTGPNEKLFF; j_gene: TRBJ1-4; d_gene: NA; abundance: NA; v_gene: TRBV6-1
CDR3nt: TGCGCCAGCAGTGAGTCGGGCCACAATCAGCCCCAGCATTTT; CDR3aa: CASSESGHNQPQHF; j_gene: TRBJ1-5; d_gene: NA; abundance: NA; v_gene: TRBV10-2
CDR3nt: TGTGCCAGCAGTGACCAGGTGATCCTCTTCATCGGCTACACCTTC; CDR3aa: CASSDQVILFIGYTF; j_gene: TRBJ1-2; d_gene: NA; abundance: NA; v_gene: TRBV28
CDR3nt: TGTGCCACCAGCAGAACAGGGACTAGCGGGAGAAGGATTGGGGAGACCCAGTACTTC; CDR3aa: CATSRTGTSGRRIGETQYF; j_gene: TRBJ2-5; d_gene: TRBD2; abundance: NA; v_gene: TRBV15
CDR3nt: TGTGCCAGCAGTAAAAGATTAACAGGGGATCTTATACGCAATCAGCCCCAGCATTTT; CDR3aa: CASSKRLTGDLIRNQPQHF; j_gene: TRBJ1-5; d_gene: TRBD1; abundance: NA; v_gene: TRBV28
CDR3nt: TGTGCCATCGCTCTAGAGAATGAGCAGTTCTTC; CDR3aa: CAIALENEQFF; j_gene: TRBJ2-1; d_gene: NA; abundance: NA; v_gene: TRBV10-3
CDR3nt: TGTGCCAGCAGCTTGGAAAAACCAGGGAAAGGTGACATTCAGTACTTC; CDR3aa: CASSLEKPGKGDIQYF; j_gene: TRBJ2-4; d_gene: NA; abundance: NA; v_gene: TRBV5-4
CDR3nt: TGTGCCTGGTCCTACGGCTCCTACAATGAGCAGTTCTTC; CDR3aa: CAWSYGSYNEQFF; j_gene: TRBJ2-1; d_gene: NA; abundance: NA; v_gene: TRBV30
CDR3nt: TGTGCCAGCAGCTTTTACAGAAACACTGAAGCTTTCTTT; CDR3aa: CASSFYRNTEAFF; j_gene: TRBJ1-1; d_gene: NA; abundance: NA; v_gene: TRBV11-3
CDR3nt: TGTGCCAGCTCACCACCAAGGGGCGGCCTGTACAATGAGCAGTTCTTC; CDR3aa: CASSPPRGGLYNEQFF; j_gene: TRBJ2-1; d_gene: NA; abundance: NA; v_gene: TRBV18
CDR3nt: TGTGCCAGCAGTTACTCGACGGGGGCTGAAGCTTTCTTT; CDR3aa: CASSYSTGAEAFF; j_gene: TRBJ1-1; d_gene: NA; abundance: NA; v_gene: TRBV6-6
CDR3nt: TGTGCCAGTACGTCCCTTTCAGATTATAGCAATCAGCCCCAGCATTTT; CDR3aa: CASTSLSDYSNQPQHF; j_gene: TRBJ1-5; d_gene: NA; abundance: NA; v_gene: TRBV19
CDR3nt: TGTGCCAGCAGCTTAGGGTTCGGGCTAGCGGGAGTCCTGGAAGATACGCAGTATTTT; CDR3aa: CASSLGFGLAGVLEDTQYF; j_gene: TRBJ2-3; d_gene: TRBD2; abundance: few; v_gene: TRBV7-9
CDR3nt: TGCGCCAGCACCTATCAGGGGGTGGGGGAGCAGTACTTC; CDR3aa: CASTYQGVGEQYF; j_gene: TRBJ2-7; d_gene: TRBD1; abundance: few; v_gene: TRBV5-1
CDR3nt: TGTGCCAGTAGTAGTGATAAGGGGGTCGCCTACGAGCAGTACTTC; CDR3aa: CASSSDKGVAYEQYF; j_gene: TRBJ2-7; d_gene: NA; abundance: NA; v_gene: TRBV19
CDR3nt: TGTGCCAGCAGCTCGGGACAGGCCTTTGCCTACGAGCAGTACTTC; CDR3aa: CASSSGQAFAYEQYF; j_gene: TRBJ2-7; d_gene: NA; abundance: once; v_gene: TRBV12-1
CDR3nt: TGTGCCAGCAGCCACCGGGACAGGGTCCAAGAGACCCAGTACTTC; CDR3aa: CASSHRDRVQETQYF; j_gene: TRBJ2-5; d_gene: TRBD1; abundance: few; v_gene: TRBV7-9
CDR3nt: TGTGCCAGCAGTAAGGACAGGGTGTCCTACAATGAGCAGTTCTTC; CDR3aa: CASSKDRVSYNEQFF; j_gene: TRBJ2-1; d_gene: TRBD1; abundance: NA; v_gene: TRBV6-6
CDR3nt: TGTGCCAGCAGCTTAAGGCTCGCCCCGGGGGAGCAGTACTTC; CDR3aa: CASSLRLAPGEQYF; j_gene: TRBJ2-7; d_gene: NA; abundance: NA; v_gene: TRBV7-9
CDR3nt: TGTGCCATCAGTGATCCGACGGGGGGGCTCTACGAGCAGTACTTC; CDR3aa: CAISDPTGGLYEQYF; j_gene: TRBJ2-7; d_gene: TRBD2; abundance: NA; v_gene: TRBV10-3
CDR3nt: TGTGCCAGCTCTTTCGGACAGGGCAATGTAAATTCACCCCTCCACTTT; CDR3aa: CASSFGQGNVNSPLHF; j_gene: TRBJ1-6; d_gene: TRBD1; abundance: few; v_gene: TRBV18
CDR3nt: TGCGCCAGCAGCATTACCGGGACAGGGGGCAGTTACGAGCAGTACTTC; CDR3aa: CASSITGTGGSYEQYF; j_gene: TRBJ2-7; d_gene: TRBD1; abundance: NA; v_gene: TRBV5-1
CDR3nt: TGTGCCAGCAGCTTTCGCTCTAGCGGGAGGGGGGGGGAGACCCAGTACTTC; CDR3aa: CASSFRSSGRGGETQYF; j_gene: TRBJ2-5; d_gene: TRBD2; abundance: NA; v_gene: TRBV9
CDR3nt: TGTGCCAGCTCACTCGGGACAGACTACGAGCAGTACTTC; CDR3aa: CASSLGTDYEQYF; j_gene: TRBJ2-7; d_gene: TRBD1; abundance: NA; v_gene: TRBV18
CDR3nt: TGTGCCAGCAGCTTAGTCCGGGGGAGCTCCTACGAGCAGTACTTC; CDR3aa: CASSLVRGSSYEQYF; j_gene: TRBJ2-7; d_gene: NA; abundance: once; v_gene: TRBV7-2
CDR3nt: TGTGCCAGCAGCCACTTACTAGCGGGGATCACAGATACGCAGTATTTT; CDR3aa: CASSHLLAGITDTQYF; j_gene: TRBJ2-3; d_gene: TRBD2; abundance: NA; v_gene: TRBV14
CDR3nt: TGCGCCAGCAGCGCCGGGACTAGCGGGAGTCGGGGTGGGGAGACCCAGTACTTC; CDR3aa: CASSAGTSGSRGGETQYF; j_gene: TRBJ2-5; d_gene: TRBD2; abundance: NA; v_gene: TRBV5-1
CDR3nt: TGTGCCAGTAGTATTTGGTACGAGGATAAAAAGTTCCCTGACTATGGCTACACCTTC; CDR3aa: CASSIWYEDKKFPDYGYTF; j_gene: TRBJ1-2; d_gene: NA; abundance: NA; v_gene: TRBV19
CDR3nt: TGTGCCAGCAGTTTAGGCCGGGACAGGCTGGACGAGCAGTACTTC; CDR3aa: CASSLGRDRLDEQYF; j_gene: TRBJ2-7; d_gene: TRBD1; abundance: NA; v_gene: TRBV28
CDR3nt: TGTGCCAGTTGGCGGGAGGCCACCGGGGAGCTGTTTTTT; CDR3aa: CASWREATGELFF; j_gene: TRBJ2-2; d_gene: TRBD2; abundance: NA; v_gene: TRBV2
CDR3nt: TGCGCCAGCAGTGAGTCGACGACTCCCCTCGCGCAGTATTTT; CDR3aa: CASSESTTPLAQYF; j_gene: TRBJ2-3; d_gene: NA; abundance: NA; v_gene: TRBV10-1
CDR3nt: TGTGCCACCCCCCCCAAGGAGAACTATGGCTACACCTTC; CDR3aa: CATPPKENYGYTF; j_gene: TRBJ1-2; d_gene: NA; abundance: NA; v_gene: TRBV6-5
CDR3nt: TGTGCCACCACGGACAGGGGACGGGAAAAACTGTTTTTT; CDR3aa: CATTDRGREKLFF; j_gene: TRBJ1-4; d_gene: TRBD1; abundance: once; v_gene: TRBV19
CDR3nt: TGCGCCAGCAGGTTGACAGGGGTCTACGAGCAGTACTTC; CDR3aa: CASRLTGVYEQYF; j_gene: TRBJ2-7; d_gene: TRBD1; abundance: NA; v_gene: TRBV5-1
CDR3nt: TGTGCCAGCAGCCAAGGAGGGGACAGGGCCGAGCAGTACTTC; CDR3aa: CASSQGGDRAEQYF; j_gene: TRBJ2-7; d_gene: TRBD1; abundance: NA; v_gene: TRBV4-1
CDR3nt: TGTGCCAGCAGCTTGGGACAACATAGCAATCAGCCCCAGCATTTT; CDR3aa: CASSLGQHSNQPQHF; j_gene: TRBJ1-5; d_gene: NA; abundance: NA; v_gene: TRBV7-9
CDR3nt: TGTGCCAGCAGTCCTCCCGGGAGGGAGGACTATGGCTACACCTTC; CDR3aa: CASSPPGREDYGYTF; j_gene: TRBJ1-2; d_gene: NA; abundance: NA; v_gene: TRBV28
CDR3nt: TGTGCCAGCAGTCGTTTAGGTGGCACAGGGGGCCCCACAGATACGCAGTATTTT; CDR3aa: CASSRLGGTGGPTDTQYF; j_gene: TRBJ2-3; d_gene: TRBD1; abundance: NA; v_gene: TRBV7-9
CDR3nt: TGTGCCAGCAGTCCCCGTTTATCTGGAAACACCATATATTTT; CDR3aa: CASSPRLSGNTIYF; j_gene: TRBJ1-3; d_gene: NA; abundance: NA; v_gene: TRBV6-5
CDR3nt: TGTGCCAGCAGCCAGATGGGGGACAGTCTCTCTGGAAACACCATATATTTT; CDR3aa: CASSQMGDSLSGNTIYF; j_gene: TRBJ1-3; d_gene: TRBD1; abundance: NA; v_gene: TRBV14